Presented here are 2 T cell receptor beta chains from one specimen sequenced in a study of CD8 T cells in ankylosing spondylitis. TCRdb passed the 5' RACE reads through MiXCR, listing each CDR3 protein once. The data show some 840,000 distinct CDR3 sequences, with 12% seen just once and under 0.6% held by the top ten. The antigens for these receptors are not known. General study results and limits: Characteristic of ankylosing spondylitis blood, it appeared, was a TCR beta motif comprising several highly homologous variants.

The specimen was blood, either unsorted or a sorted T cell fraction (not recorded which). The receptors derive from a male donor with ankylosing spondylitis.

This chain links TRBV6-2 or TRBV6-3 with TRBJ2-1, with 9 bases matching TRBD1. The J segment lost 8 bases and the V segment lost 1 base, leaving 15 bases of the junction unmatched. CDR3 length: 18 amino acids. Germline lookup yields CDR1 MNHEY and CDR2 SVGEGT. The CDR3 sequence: CASSYFKIPGQGEDEQFF. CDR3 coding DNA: TGTGCCAGCAGTTACTTCAAAATACCGGGACAGGGTGAAGATGAGCAGTTCTTC.

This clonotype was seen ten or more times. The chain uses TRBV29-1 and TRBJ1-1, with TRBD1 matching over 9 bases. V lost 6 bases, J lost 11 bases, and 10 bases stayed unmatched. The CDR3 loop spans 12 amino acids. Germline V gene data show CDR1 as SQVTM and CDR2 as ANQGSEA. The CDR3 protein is CSVWDRERGAFF. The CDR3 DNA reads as TGCAGCGTCTGGGACAGGGAAAGAGGGGCTTTCTTT. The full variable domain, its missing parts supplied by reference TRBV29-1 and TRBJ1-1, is SAVISQKPSRDICQRGTSLTIQCQVDSQVTMMFWYRQQPGQSLTLIATANQGSEATYESGFVIDKFPISRPNLTFSTLTVSNMSPEDSSIYLCSVWDRERGAFFGQGTRLTVV.